This TCR beta chain originates from a study of CD8+ T cells in alopecia areata. About the research overall: Twice a day, 5 to 10 mg of oral tofacitinib was administered to treated patients. Study results and limitations: Links between baseline CD8+ expansion and response need larger treated cohorts. Tofacitinib significantly decreased scalp clonality and expanded CD8+ clones among top 100.

The treatment: oral pan-JAK inhibitor, 5-10 mg twice daily. cDNA prepared by RNA extraction and subsequent reverse transcription served as the template for sequencing. The assay was immunoSEQ multiplex PCR, and TCRdb's table has in-frame clones only and misses some. The sample includes 90,000 to 120,000 clones, less than 90% of them seen just once. Details on this clone: Its antigen remains unidentified.

Material: CD8+ T cells sorted from blood, obtained at week 24, from a patient treated with tofacitinib. This sequence was found in a human donor with alopecia areata.

CDR3 in amino acids: CASSLHSGEGNEQFF. The CDR3 DNA reads as TGTGCCAGCAGCCTCCATAGCGGGGAGGGGAATGAGCAGTTCTTC. This chain connects TRBV7-9 to TRBJ2-1, with 8 bases fitting TRBD2. CDR3 length: 15 residues. J lost 7 bases, V lost 5 bases, and 10 bases had no gene match. Looked up from germline, CDR1 is SEHNR and CDR2 is FQNEAQ (reference sequence).